The source of this TCR beta chain is a study of CD8+CD57+ T cells in acquired aplastic anemia. In the study overall: Mean DNA quantity obtained from sorted CD4+ and CD8+ cells was 2.5 to 4 ug.

This clonotype has at least ten counts. Genomic DNA templated the TCR beta VDJ and CDR3 profiling. TCRdb passed the reads through MiXCR, listing each CDR3 protein once. The sample contains over 250,000 distinct CDR3 sequences, about three fifths of which appear only once. There are 13 residues in the CDR3. J was trimmed by 3 bases and V by 5 bases; bases with no gene match: 1. The germline V gene has CDR1 SGHAT and CDR2 FQNNGV. Patients chosen for sequencing had CD8+CD57+ cells that had expanded, as shown by flow cytometry. The TCR sequence derives from a human donor with aplastic anemia. The V gene is TRBV11-2, the J gene TRBJ2-7; 10 bases match TRBD2. Sequencing was performed on sorted CD4+, CD8+, or CD8+CD57+ T cells (not recorded which) from PBMCs. In DNA form, the CDR3 reads TGTGCCAGCAGCAGCGGGGGGGGCTACGAGCAGTACTTC. This sequence encodes CASSSGGGYEQYF.